This T cell receptor (beta chain) was retrieved from a study of shared clonotypes between healthy human individuals. Study observations and caveats: Incomplete sequencing of sorted subsets was indicated by rarefaction despite large depth.

Using immunoSEQ multiplex PCR, the repertoire was profiled, and TCRdb retains in-frame clones only, with some absent. The profile shows a few million clones, around 95% of them singletons. Germline V gene data show CDR1 as WNHNN and CDR2 as SYGVQD (reference sequence). The CDR3 is 14 residues long. Terminally differentiated effector memory CD45RA+ cells were excluded from the naive CD8 cells, which were CD45RO-negative and positively selected for CCR7. Donors were healthy HIV-negative adults without recent acute infections or vaccinations. Comment on this clone: No antigen is known for it.

The rearrangement joins TRBV10-1 to TRBJ2-5; D is possibly TRBD2 (6 bases). The DNA end is more similar to TRBJ2-7, so the J call may be wrong. The source material was naive CD8+ T cells from PBMCs. This sequence originates from a man younger than 30 in good health. Some clones in this sample may be carry-over from other donors' samples. The CDR3 nucleotides read TGCGCCAGCAGTGAGAGCGGGCCCACGAACGAGCAGTACTTC. It codes for CASSESGPTNEQYF.